A single sample is the source of the 12 T cell receptor beta chains below, sequenced in a study of T cell changes during pregnancy in multiple sclerosis. Profiled with immunoSEQ multiplex PCR; TCRdb holds only in-frame clones, not every one. This sample yields tens of thousands of clones, of which 90% to 95% are seen a single time; 6.1% belongs to the top ten. Sequences were derived from CD8+ T cells from peripheral blood mononuclear cells, sampled in the second trimester of pregnancy. These receptors originate from a female donor with multiple sclerosis, enrolled in a pregnancy study.

The chain employs TRBV7-9 and TRBJ1-5; TRBD1 aligns across 7 bases. V lost 5 bases to trimming and J lost 5 bases; unmatched junction nucleotides: 9. CDR3 length equals 15 residues. The germline CDR1 and CDR2 sequences are SEHNR and FQNEAQ (reference sequence). CDR3 sequence: CASSPGTAKYQPQHF. The CDR3 nucleotides read TGTGCCAGCAGCCCTGGGACAGCTAAGTATCAGCCCCAGCATTTT.

The chain is built from TRBV25-1 and TRBJ2-7, with TRBD1 identical over 7 bases. The CDR3 totals 14 residues. CDR1 and CDR2 from the germline V gene are MGHDK and SYGVNS. V was pared by 6 bases and J by 3 bases, with 8 bases of the junction left unmatched. Here the CDR3 reads CASSFRDSDYEQYF. Here the CDR3 DNA reads TGTGCCAGCAGCTTCCGGGACAGCGACTACGAGCAGTACTTC.

The rearrangement uses TRBV5-1 and TRBJ1-1; tentative D call: TRBD1 (5 bases). This CDR3 spans 18 amino acids. V was clipped by 4 bases and J by 1 base, with 23 bases between them. In germline, CDR1 is SGHRS, CDR2 YFSETQ. The CDR3 is CASSPVQGLIEENTEAFF. In nucleotides, the CDR3 is TGCGCCAGCAGCCCCGTTCAGGGTTTGATCGAGGAGAACACTGAAGCTTTCTTT. The full variable domain, rest sourced from reference TRBV5-1 and TRBJ1-1, is KAGVTQTPRYLIKTRGQQVTLSCSPISGHRSVSWYQQTPGQGLQFLFEYFSETQRNKGNFPGRFSGRQFSNSRSEMNVSTLELGDSALYLCASSPVQGLIEENTEAFFGQGTRLTVV.

In its sample, this clone was seen once. This chain uses TRBV5-6 with TRBJ2-7, with D unresolved. The V end lost 3 bases, the J end lost 6 bases, and 10 bases lay between the germline ends. Germline CDR1 and CDR2: SGHDT and YYEEEE. This CDR3 contains 12 residues. In DNA form, the CDR3 reads TGTGCCAGCAGCTCCACAGTGGGCGAGCAGTACTTC. Its translation: CASSSTVGEQYF.

The chain combines TRBV21-1 with TRBJ1-2. TRBV21-1 is a known pseudogene. The CDR3 length is 14 residues. CDR3 DNA sequence: TGTGCCAGCAGCAACCGGAGCCTTAGGTATGGCTACACCTTC. Encoded protein: CASSNRSLRYGYTF.

V gene TRBV7-9 combines with J gene TRBJ2-1; D is possibly TRBD1 (5 bases). V was clipped by 8 bases and J by 0 bases, with 5 bases between them. Germline values: CDR1 SEHNR, CDR2 FQNEAQ (reference sequence). This CDR3 spans 12 amino acids. CDR3 protein: CASGASYNEQFF. In nucleotides, the CDR3 is TGTGCCAGCGGGGCCTCCTACAATGAGCAGTTCTTC.

The chain employs TRBV7-6 and TRBJ2-3; no clear D gene. CDR1 SGHVS and CDR2 FNYEAQ come from the germline V gene. This CDR3 region has 18 residues. The V and J ends lost 1 base and 2 bases respectively, with 19 bases between them. The CDR3 DNA reads as TGTGCCAGCAGCTTAGGGCTCGTTTTAATCTCTGACACAGATACGCAGTATTTT. Translating gives CASSLGLVLISDTDTQYF.

J is TRBJ2-3 and V is TRBV11-2; D is unresolved. The CDR3 is made up of 18 amino acids. CDR1 is SGHAT, CDR2 FQNNGV, per germline. The germline V and J ends were trimmed by 1 base and 0 bases, with 17 bases remaining between them. The CDR3 DNA follows: TGTGCCAGCAGCTTAGCCCTCGGTTGGGCCACTAGCACAGATACGCAGTATTTT. This sequence encodes CASSLALGWATSTDTQYF.

A single count supports this clone. The V and J genes are TRBV6-1 and TRBJ1-1; D not certain. The length of the CDR3 is 15 residues. The germline V gene encodes CDR1 MNHNS and CDR2 SASEGT. V gave up 0 bases and J gave up 0 bases, with 8 bases separating them. The CDR3 protein is CASSEALDLNTEAFF. In nucleotides, the CDR3 is TGTGCCAGCAGTGAAGCTCTCGACTTGAACACTGAAGCTTTCTTT.

The chain links TRBV27 to TRBJ2-7; TRBD2 matches at 10 bases. This CDR3 has 15 amino acids. The V gene end was trimmed by 3 bases and the J gene end by 6 bases; junction bases not matched to a gene: 8. CDR1 is MNHEY, CDR2 SMNVEV, per germline (reference sequence). CDR3 sequence (DNA): TGTGCCAGCAGTTTGGGGGGACTAGCGCCCGGCGAGCAGTACTTC. This codes for CASSLGGLAPGEQYF.

This chain uses TRBV4-2 with TRBJ2-7, with 8 bases identical to TRBD2. From germline, CDR1 is LGHNA and CDR2 YNFKEQ. The CDR3 contains 17 residues. The trim removed 3 bases at V and 7 bases at J, leaving 17 bases unmatched. Written as DNA, the CDR3 is TGTGCCAGCAGCCAGTCCATGGGACTAGAAAGACCCGGGGAGCAGTACTTC. This translates into CASSQSMGLERPGEQYF.

The chain recombines TRBV6-4 with TRBJ2-3; 7 nucleotides align to TRBD1. V was clipped by 5 bases and J by 2 bases; unmatched bases: 1. The germline CDR1 and CDR2 sequences are MRHNA and SNTAGT. The CDR3 extends over 13 amino acids. The CDR3 region is CASSQGDTDTQYF. In DNA form, the CDR3 reads TGTGCCAGCAGTCAGGGGGACACAGATACGCAGTATTTT.